This T cell receptor (beta chain) was recorded in a study of blood T cell repertoires in COVID-19 (dated by TCRdb to 2020 to 2022). For the study in its entirety: Collaborator samples came from the United States, Italy and Spain and covered acute and convalescent phases of COVID-19. The dataset comprised deeply sampled blood TCRbeta repertoires from subjects exposed to, actively infected with, or recovered from COVID-19. The repertoires were released in a freely available public database meant as a resource for research on the immune response to SARS-CoV-2. Where HLA class I and class II types were available, the types were taken from metadata supplied by the sample provider, not from assay-based typing. The samples were drawn from the first 160 participants of the ongoing ImmuneRACE study and from roughly 1,300 subjects provided by 6 global collaborators. A de-identified subject ID, COVID-19 status, age in years and sex were almost always included in the sample metadata. The material from the prospective study consisted of cDNA or gDNA derived from T cells, B-cell-depleted T cells, or PBMCs. The full study reports these points: How much clinical and demographic metadata was included differed by source and by participant, and the metadata was provided uncurated.

TCRbeta CDR3 regions were amplified from genomic DNA by means of the immunoSEQ Assay, a bias-controlled multiplex PCR. For the original study's pipeline: Within the assay, amplification of reference gene primers was used to estimate how many nucleated cells each sample contained. To quantify the absolute abundance of each unique TCRbeta CDR3 rearrangement, sequence reads were collapsed and filtered. For each sample, productive Simpson clonality was calculated as the square root of Simpson's diversity index over productive rearrangements. TCRdb limited this immuneACCESS table to in-frame rearrangements with V and J called. A share of clones is missing; checked studies link under half to unresolved V genes, and the rest is unexplained. D and trimming come from the DNA, and the V and J calls and clone size come from that table. The sample has under 150,000 clones on record, about 90% of them singletons. The ten largest clones take up 4.6% of the sample.

Via the germline V gene, CDR1 is MGHDK and CDR2 SYGVNS. CDR3 length: 16 amino acids, cysteine to phenylalanine. Here the CDR3 DNA is all that survives: 48 bases in frame from base 1. V gives up 1 base and J gives up 1 base, and the segment between their germline ends measures 13 bases. This clone has a single count. Its antigen remains unidentified. Base qualities are not recorded, but no much larger clone differs from it by a single base. Each collaborating institution followed its own protocols to collect whole blood in K2EDTA tubes. For TCRbeta analysis, collaborators shipped samples as frozen whole blood, isolated PBMCs, or DNA extracted from either of those sample types.

The rearrangement joined TRBV25-1 to TRBJ2-5; the D gene lacks a confident call. The specimen was peripheral blood. The source is a woman aged 50 to 60 with acute or convalescent COVID-19. CDR3 reads: CASSESELSIQETQYF. The bases are TGTGCCAGCAGTGAATCCGAGCTATCAATCCAAGAGACCCAGTACTTC.